What follows describes a single T cell receptor (beta chain). Its antigen remains unknown. The PCR ran on 60 Vbeta and 13 Jbeta primers. Sequenced by immunoSEQ multiplex PCR; TCRdb stores in-frame clones only, minus some. The repertoire holds around 72,000 clones, with 60% to 75% as singletons. V lost 2 bases, J lost 6 bases, and 15 bases lay in between. Germline lookup yields CDR1 SGHVS and CDR2 FNYEAQ. CDR3 length: 15 amino acids. The entry originates in a study of cytomegalovirus exposure and HLA in healthy donors. Study-wide results and limits: In an earlier analysis, about 87% or about 30%: the productive usage of most TCR beta V segments. Among immune exposure information, only CMV serostatus was available.

There were likely unrecorded immune exposures, though donors were nominally healthy when sampled. The rearrangement uses TRBV7-6 and TRBJ2-3, with TRBD1 as a possible D gene (5 bases). Sample: PBMCs. This receptor was obtained from a man in his forties in good health and CMV-seropositive. CDR3 in DNA: TGTGCCAGCAGCTTAAATGCAGGGTTAAGGGATACGCAGTATTTT. Its translation is CASSLNAGLRDTQYF.